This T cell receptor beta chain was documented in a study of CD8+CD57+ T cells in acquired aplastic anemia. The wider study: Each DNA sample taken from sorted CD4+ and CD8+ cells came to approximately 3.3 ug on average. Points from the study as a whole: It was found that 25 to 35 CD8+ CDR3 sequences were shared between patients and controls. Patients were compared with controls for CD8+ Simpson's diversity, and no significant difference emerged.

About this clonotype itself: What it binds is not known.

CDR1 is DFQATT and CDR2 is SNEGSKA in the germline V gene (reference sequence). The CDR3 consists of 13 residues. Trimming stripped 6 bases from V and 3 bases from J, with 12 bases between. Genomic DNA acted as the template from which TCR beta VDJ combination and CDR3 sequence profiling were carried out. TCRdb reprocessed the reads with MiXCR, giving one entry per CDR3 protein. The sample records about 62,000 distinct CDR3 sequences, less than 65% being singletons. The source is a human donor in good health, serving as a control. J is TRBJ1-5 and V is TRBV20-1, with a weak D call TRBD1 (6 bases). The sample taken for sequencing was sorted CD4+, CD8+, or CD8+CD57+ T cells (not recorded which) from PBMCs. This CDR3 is CSAKGGSNQPQHF. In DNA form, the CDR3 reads TGCAGTGCAAAGGGGGGTTCCAATCAGCCCCAGCATTTT.